The 26 T cell receptor beta chains below were found in one sample sequenced in a study of shared clonotypes between healthy human individuals. Assay: immunoSEQ multiplex PCR; the TCRdb copy retains only in-frame clones and omits some. The table has some 510,000 clones, about four fifths seen once; the top ten hold 10% to 15%. Sequenced material: PBMCs. The source of these receptors is a woman in her 40s in good health. Some clones in this sample may be carry-over from other donors' samples.

The chain recombines TRBV6-5 with TRBJ1-2, with 7 bases matching TRBD1. CDR1 is MNHEY and CDR2 is SVGAGI in the germline V gene. The CDR3 contains 16 residues. Trimming cost V 2 bases and J 8 bases; bases outside gene matches: 14. This chain's CDR3 is CASSYGLTGLVYGYTF. DNA of the CDR3: TGTGCCAGCAGTTACGGATTGACAGGGCTTGTCTACGGCTACACCTTC.

This chain joins TRBV5-4 and TRBJ2-2; 9 bases fit TRBD2. Germline V gene data show CDR1 as SGHNT and CDR2 as YYREEE (reference sequence). The V segment lost 4 bases and the J segment 5 bases; nucleotides outside the gene matches: 9. The CDR3 loop spans 16 amino acids. CDR3 region: CASSPRGGDRTGELFF. In DNA form, the CDR3 reads TGTGCCAGCAGCCCGCGGGGGGGGGACCGGACCGGGGAGCTGTTTTTT.

V gene TRBV7-3 combines with J gene TRBJ2-1; perhaps TRBD2 as D (6 bases). Germline lookup yields CDR1 SGHTA and CDR2 FQGTGA. The CDR3 loop spans 15 amino acids. V lost 4 bases to trimming and J lost 8 bases, with 18 bases between them. CDR3 coding DNA: TGTGCCAGCAGCTCTCGTCTCGGAGGGCTGGATGAGCAGTTCTTC. Its protein is CASSSRLGGLDEQFF.

The chain employs TRBV5-6 and TRBJ2-7; 10 bases match TRBD2. The CDR3 length is 15 residues. Germline CDR1 is SGHDT and CDR2 is YYEEEE. V lost 1 base to trimming and J lost 2 bases; unmatched junction nucleotides: 3. CDR3 in amino acids: CASSLLTSGTYEQYF. The CDR3 DNA reads TGTGCCAGCAGCTTGTTAACTAGCGGGACCTACGAGCAGTACTTC. The variable domain in full, with the rest retrieved from reference TRBV5-6 and TRBJ2-7, is DAGVTQSPTHLIKTRGQQVTLRCSPKSGHDTVSWYQQALGQGPQFIFQYYEEEERQRGNFPDRFSGHQFPNYSSELNVNALLLGDSALYLCASSLLTSGTYEQYFGPGTRLTVT.

V is TRBV5-1 and J is TRBJ2-5; TRBD1 matches at 8 bases. The CDR3 is made up of 14 amino acids. The germline V gene has CDR1 SGHRS and CDR2 YFSETQ. The V gene end was trimmed by 4 bases and the J gene end by 3 bases; junction bases not matched to a gene: 5. CDR3 bases: TGCGCCAGCAGCCCGACGACAGGGGAAGAGACCCAGTACTTC. Its protein is CASSPTTGEETQYF.

The chain links TRBV27 to TRBJ2-7; 7 nucleotides agree with TRBD1. V lost 3 bases to trimming and J lost 3 bases; unmatched junction nucleotides: 5. CDR1 and CDR2 from the germline V gene are MNHEY and SMNVEV (reference sequence). This CDR3 spans 14 amino acids. The DNA of the CDR3 is TGTGCCAGCAGTTTTAACCGGGACAGCTACGAGCAGTACTTC. Translated, it gives CASSFNRDSYEQYF.

The chain couples TRBV28 to TRBJ2-7, with unresolved D. V dropped 3 bases and J dropped 2 bases, with 8 bases sitting between them. The CDR3 runs to 13 residues. Germline V gene lookup returns CDR1 MDHEN and CDR2 SYDVKM. CDR3 sequence: CASSFPQAYEQYF. CDR3 DNA sequence: TGTGCCAGCAGTTTTCCCCAGGCCTACGAGCAGTACTTC.

The chain employs TRBV13 and TRBJ2-5; 9 nucleotides line up with TRBD2. V lost 0 bases, J lost 5 bases, and 7 bases stayed unmatched. CDR1 PRHDT and CDR2 FYEKMQ come from the germline V gene (reference sequence). This CDR3 is built from 16 residues. Here the CDR3 DNA reads TGTGCCAGCAGCTTAGGGACTAGCGGAGCCCCGGAGACCCAGTACTTC. It specifies CASSLGTSGAPETQYF. Full variable domain (missing parts from reference TRBV13 and TRBJ2-5): AAGVIQSPRHLIKEKRETATLKCYPIPRHDTVYWYQQGPGQDPQFLISFYEKMQSDKGSIPDRFSAQQFSDYHSELNMSSLELGDSALYFCASSLGTSGAPETQYFGPGTRLLVL.

In its sample, this clone was seen many times. The V gene is TRBV30, the J gene TRBJ2-7, with 7 bases aligning to TRBD1. V lost 0 bases to trimming and J lost 4 bases; unmatched junction nucleotides: 6. The CDR3 has 14 amino acids. Per germline, CDR1 GTSNPN and CDR2 SVGIG (reference sequence). In DNA, the CDR3 is TGTGCCTGGAGTGTGGAGACAGGGCATTACGAGCAGTACTTC. Protein sequence: CAWSVETGHYEQYF.

The chain carries TRBV4-2 and TRBJ2-2; 11 bases match TRBD2. In germline, CDR1 is LGHNA, CDR2 YNFKEQ. J lost 1 base, V lost 1 base, and 20 bases had no gene match. The CDR3 contains 23 residues. Written as DNA, the CDR3 is TGTGCCAGCAGCCAAGGACCTCGGAGGGGACTAGCGGACACAAAAATGAACACCGGGGAGCTGTTTTTT. It encodes CASSQGPRRGLADTKMNTGELFF.

The chain joins TRBV27 to TRBJ1-3; D gene ambiguous. Germline V gives CDR1 MNHEY, CDR2 SMNVEV (reference sequence). Trimming removed 3 bases at V and 7 bases at J, with 13 bases between. There are 14 residues in the CDR3. In DNA, the CDR3 is TGTGCCAGCAGTTTGATCGGCCCGGGCAACACCATATATTTT. Encoded protein: CASSLIGPGNTIYF.

Only one count was recorded for this clone. The chain carries TRBV7-9 and TRBJ1-3; D gene uncertain. V was cut by 0 bases and J by 0 bases, with 9 bases left in between. Germline CDR1 is SEHNR and CDR2 is FQNEAQ (reference sequence). The CDR3 is made up of 16 amino acids. DNA for the CDR3: TGTGCCAGCAGCTTAGCCAGCATGAGCTCTGGAAACACCATATATTTT. Translation gives CASSLASMSSGNTIYF.

There are a few counts of this clone. The germline gene is not matched at one end of the junction; a read error may be the cause. This chain links TRBV29-1 with TRBJ1-1; possible D gene TRBD1, 5 bases. CDR3 length: 12 amino acids. Per the germline V gene, CDR1 is SQVTM and CDR2 is ANQGSEA. The CDR3 DNA reads as TGCAGGGTTGGGGGTTTGAACACTGAAGCTTTCTTT. It translates to CRVGGLNTEAFF.

The genes are TRBV9 and TRBJ1-1, with TRBD1 as a possible D gene (5 bases). The V gene lost 2 bases and the J gene lost 2 bases, with 7 bases spanning the gap. From germline, CDR1 is SGDLS and CDR2 YYNGEE. This CDR3 spans 13 amino acids. The CDR3 region has the DNA TGTGCCAGCAGCGTGACAGACAACACTGAAGCTTTCTTT. The encoded protein is CASSVTDNTEAFF.

This clone was detected a few times. The chain combines TRBV7-9 with TRBJ2-7; 10 bases map to TRBD2. The CDR3 contains 18 residues. Germline V gene data show CDR1 as SEHNR and CDR2 as FQNEAQ (reference sequence). V trimming: 10 bases; J trimming: 0 bases; junction bases outside the gene matches: 18. The DNA for the CDR3 is TGTGCCAACAAAGAACCGGCCTTAGCGGGAGGCAGCTCCTACGAGCAGTACTTC. Translating gives CANKEPALAGGSSYEQYF.

This clone has only one observation. As DNA, the CDR3 is TGTGCCAGCAGCTACTACCGGGACAGAGCCTACGAGCAGTACTTC. The encoded protein is CASSYYRDRAYEQYF. The chain is built from TRBV7-9 and TRBJ2-7; 7 bases are a match to TRBD1. V gave up 4 bases and J gave up 2 bases; unmatched junction bases: 8. CDR1 SEHNR and CDR2 FQNEAQ come from the germline V gene (reference sequence). This CDR3 spans 15 amino acids. Supplemented by reference TRBV7-9 and TRBJ2-7, the full variable domain reads DTGVSQNPRHKITKRGQNVTFRCDPISEHNRLYWYRQTLGQGPEFLTYFQNEAQLEKSRLLSDRFSAERPKGSFSTLEIQRTEQGDSAMYLCASSYYRDRAYEQYFGPGTRLTVT.

V is TRBV5-4 and J is TRBJ2-1; 12 nucleotides match TRBD1. Germline V gene data show CDR1 as SGHNT and CDR2 as YYREEE (reference sequence). CDR3 length: 15 amino acids. The J segment lost 6 bases and the V segment lost 3 bases, leaving 4 bases of the junction unmatched. This CDR3 reads CASSSGTGGCNEQFF. The CDR3 DNA reads as TGTGCCAGCAGCTCCGGGACAGGGGGCTGCAATGAGCAGTTCTTC.

A remark on this clone: This same CDR3 is encoded by further DNA sequences in the sample. This rearrangement joins TRBV29-1 to TRBJ2-5, with D uncertain. The CDR3 is 11 amino acids. The germline V gene encodes CDR1 SQVTM and CDR2 ANQGSEA. V lost 3 bases, J lost 1 base, and 3 bases lay in between. The CDR3 DNA follows: TGCAGCGTTGAGGGCCAAGAGACCCAGTACTTC. As protein: CSVEGQETQYF. The whole variable domain, filled in from reference TRBV29-1 and TRBJ2-5, reads SAVISQKPSRDICQRGTSLTIQCQVDSQVTMMFWYRQQPGQSLTLIATANQGSEATYESGFVIDKFPISRPNLTFSTLTVSNMSPEDSSIYLCSVEGQETQYFGPGTRLLVL.

The chain uses TRBV2 and TRBJ2-2, with 7 bases identical to TRBD2. The V and J ends lost 7 bases and 1 base, in that order; junction bases with no gene match: 6. The CDR3 consists of 15 residues. Germline-derived CDR1 and CDR2 are SNHLY and FYNNEI. The CDR3 DNA sequence: TGTGCCAGCAACCCGGGACTACGGAACACCGGGGAGCTGTTTTTT. Amino acids: CASNPGLRNTGELFF. The entire variable domain, with the rest obtained from reference TRBV2 and TRBJ2-2, is as follows: EPEVTQTPSHQVTQMGQEVILRCVPISNHLYFYWYRQILGQKVEFLVSFYNNEISEKSEIFDDQFSVERPDGSNFTLKIRSTKLEDSAMYFCASNPGLRNTGELFFGEGSRLTVL.

The chain carries TRBV5-1 and TRBJ1-1; 7 bases line up with TRBD1. CDR3 length: 14 amino acids. Germline V lookup: CDR1 SGHRS, CDR2 YFSETQ. With 3 bases clipped from V and 0 bases from J, the junction kept 2 bases outside the gene matches. CDR3 sequence (DNA): TGCGCCAGCAGCTGGGGACAGATGAACACTGAAGCTTTCTTT. Protein: CASSWGQMNTEAFF.

This chain uses TRBV28 with TRBJ1-3; tentative D call: TRBD1 (6 bases). Germline V gene sequence: CDR1 MDHEN, CDR2 SYDVKM. The V gene lost 5 bases and the J gene lost 2 bases, with 13 bases spanning the gap. This CDR3 comprises 15 residues. This chain's CDR3 is CASSLIQGPGNTIYF. CDR3 coding DNA: TGTGCCAGCAGTCTAATACAGGGCCCTGGAAACACCATATATTTT.

This chain joins TRBV6-4 and TRBJ1-4, with 9 positions matching TRBD1. Trimming at V came to 8 bases and at J to 0 bases, leaving 4 bases not matched to a gene. The CDR3 totals 15 residues. The V gene's germline CDR1 is MRHNA and CDR2 SNTAGT. For the CDR3, the DNA is TGTGCCAGCCGAGACAGGGGGGCAACTAATGAAAAACTGTTTTTT. Amino acids: CASRDRGATNEKLFF.

V usage is TRBV5-1 and J usage is TRBJ2-1; 8 bases agree with TRBD2. This CDR3 is built from 13 residues. The ends lost 5 bases at V and 9 bases at J; junction bases unmatched: 7. The germline V gene encodes CDR1 SGHRS and CDR2 YFSETQ. Here the CDR3 reads CASSYGAGVEQFF. CDR3 in DNA: TGCGCCAGCAGTTACGGAGCGGGAGTTGAGCAGTTCTTC.

The J gene is TRBJ2-5, the V gene TRBV2; 9 bases align to TRBD1. There are 14 residues in the CDR3. Germline V gene lookup returns CDR1 SNHLY and CDR2 FYNNEI. After removal of 4 bases from V and 5 bases from J, the junction contained 5 bases not matched to a gene. The CDR3 DNA sequence: TGTGCCAGCAGTGGGACAGGGGCCGGGGAGACCCAGTACTTC. This gives the protein CASSGTGAGETQYF.

The chain joins TRBV2 to TRBJ2-5; TRBD1 is a possible D gene (6 bases). The CDR3 spans 13 residues. Germline assignment: CDR1 SNHLY and CDR2 FYNNEI. The germline V and J ends were trimmed by 6 bases and 5 bases, with 13 bases remaining between them. CDR3 sequence reads: CASRGGVMETQYF. The CDR3 DNA reads TGTGCCAGCAGAGGGGGAGTTATGGAGACCCAGTACTTC.

This chain links TRBV7-3 with TRBJ2-2; no clear D. Germline V gene sequence: CDR1 SGHTA, CDR2 FQGTGA. The CDR3 has 16 amino acids. The V end was cut by 2 bases, the J end by 6 bases, with 16 bases between. CDR3 region: CASSLWLGVEAGELFF. DNA of the CDR3: TGTGCCAGCAGCTTATGGCTGGGCGTAGAGGCCGGGGAGCTGTTTTTT. Together with reference TRBV7-3 and TRBJ2-2, the CDR3 gives the full variable domain: GAGVSQTPSNKVTEKGKYVELRCDPISGHTALYWYRQSLGQGPEFLIYFQGTGAADDSGLPNDRFFAVRPEGSVSTLKIQRTERGDSAVYLCASSLWLGVEAGELFFGEGSRLTVL.